One TCR beta chain is described in this entry. Produced via immunoSEQ multiplex PCR; TCRdb's table is partial and in-frame only. The sample consists of 62,000 or so clones, around 86% of them appearing once. Excluded were patients having autoimmune disease history or systemic immunosuppression. Baseline was the first blood sampling point, followed by cycle 4 day 1 and cycle 7 day 1. The data derive from a study of OX40 agonist ivuxolimab in advanced cancers. Across the study: Cancers in dose escalation were hepatocellular, melanoma, renal cell and head and neck.

Germline CDR1 reads SGHDT; CDR2 reads YYEEEE. V was pared by 4 bases and J by 1 base, with 7 bases of the junction left unmatched. The CDR3 runs 15 residues. Source: CD4+ or CD8+ T cells sorted from blood, taken in a trial of the OX40 agonist ivuxolimab. The chain employs TRBV5-6 and TRBJ1-1; 7 bases map to TRBD1. The receptor's source is an adult with an advanced solid tumor such as melanoma, head and neck, liver or kidney cancer. The CDR3 DNA sequence: TGTGCCAGCAGCCGCGCCAGGGGGGAGAACACTGAAGCTTTCTTT. Its translation: CASSRARGENTEAFF.